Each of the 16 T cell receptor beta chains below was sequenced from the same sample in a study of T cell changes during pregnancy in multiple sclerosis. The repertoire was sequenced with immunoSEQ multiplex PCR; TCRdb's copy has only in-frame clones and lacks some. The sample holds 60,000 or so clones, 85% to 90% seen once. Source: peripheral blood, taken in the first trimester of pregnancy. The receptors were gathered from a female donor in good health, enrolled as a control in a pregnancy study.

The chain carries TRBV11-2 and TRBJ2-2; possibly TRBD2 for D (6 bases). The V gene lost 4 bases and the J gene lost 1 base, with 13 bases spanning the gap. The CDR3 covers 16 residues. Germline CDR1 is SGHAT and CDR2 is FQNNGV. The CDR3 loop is CASSYRGGENTGELFF. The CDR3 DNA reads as TGTGCCAGCAGCTATCGCGGCGGGGAGAACACCGGGGAGCTGTTTTTT.

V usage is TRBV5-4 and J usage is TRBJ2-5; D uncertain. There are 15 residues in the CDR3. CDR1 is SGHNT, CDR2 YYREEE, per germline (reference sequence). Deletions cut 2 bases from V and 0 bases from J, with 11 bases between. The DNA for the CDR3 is TGTGCCAGCAGCTTAAGTGGGCAGAACCAAGAGACCCAGTACTTC. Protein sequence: CASSLSGQNQETQYF.

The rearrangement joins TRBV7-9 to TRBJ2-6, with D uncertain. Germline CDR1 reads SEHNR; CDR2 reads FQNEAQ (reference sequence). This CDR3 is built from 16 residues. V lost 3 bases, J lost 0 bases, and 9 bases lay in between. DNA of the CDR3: TGTGCCAGCAGCTTTGCTAGGTTCTCTGGGGCCAACGTCCTGACTTTC. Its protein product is CASSFARFSGANVLTF.

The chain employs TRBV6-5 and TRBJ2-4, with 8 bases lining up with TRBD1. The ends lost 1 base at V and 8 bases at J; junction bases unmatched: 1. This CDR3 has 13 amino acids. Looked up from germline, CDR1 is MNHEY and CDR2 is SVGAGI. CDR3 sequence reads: CASSYLQGDIQYF. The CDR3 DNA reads TGTGCCAGCAGTTACTTACAGGGGGACATTCAGTACTTC.

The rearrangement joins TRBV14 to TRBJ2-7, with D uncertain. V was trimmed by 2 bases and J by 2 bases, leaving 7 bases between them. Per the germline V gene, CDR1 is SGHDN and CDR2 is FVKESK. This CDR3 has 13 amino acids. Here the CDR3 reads CASSQRGAYEQYF. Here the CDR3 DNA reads TGTGCCAGCAGCCAAAGAGGTGCCTACGAGCAGTACTTC.

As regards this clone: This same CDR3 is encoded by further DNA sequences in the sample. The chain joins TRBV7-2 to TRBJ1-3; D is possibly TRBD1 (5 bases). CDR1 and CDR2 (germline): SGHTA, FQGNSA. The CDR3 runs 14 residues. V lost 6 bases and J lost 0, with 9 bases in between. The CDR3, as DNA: TGTGCCAGCAGAGCGGGGGGCTCTGGAAACACCATATATTTT. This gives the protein CASRAGGSGNTIYF.

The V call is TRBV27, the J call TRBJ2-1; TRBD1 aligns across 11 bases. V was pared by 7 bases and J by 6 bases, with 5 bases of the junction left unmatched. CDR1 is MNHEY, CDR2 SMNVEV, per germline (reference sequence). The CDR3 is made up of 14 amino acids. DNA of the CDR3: TGTGCCAGCATACCGGGACAGGGGGTCAATGAGCAGTTCTTC. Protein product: CASIPGQGVNEQFF.

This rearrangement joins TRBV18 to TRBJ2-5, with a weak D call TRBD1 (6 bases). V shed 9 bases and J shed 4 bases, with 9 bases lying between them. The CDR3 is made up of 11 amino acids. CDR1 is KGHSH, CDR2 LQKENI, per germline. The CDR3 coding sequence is TGTGCCAGTTTACAGGGAGAGACCCAGTACTTC. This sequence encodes CASLQGETQYF.

The DNA for the CDR3 is TGTGCCAGCAGCCCGTTCCGGACAGATGAAAAACTGTTTTTT. Residues: CASSPFRTDEKLFF. The chain uses TRBV4-2 and TRBJ1-4, with D maybe TRBD1 (6 bases). Germline CDR1 and CDR2: LGHNA and YNFKEQ. This CDR3 is built from 14 residues. The V end was cut by 4 bases, the J end by 6 bases, with 12 bases between.

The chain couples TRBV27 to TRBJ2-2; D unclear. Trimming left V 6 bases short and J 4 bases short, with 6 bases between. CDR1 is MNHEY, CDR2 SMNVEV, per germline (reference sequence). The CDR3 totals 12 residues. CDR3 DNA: TGTGCCAGCAGATACGGCACCGGGGAGCTGTTTTTT. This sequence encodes CASRYGTGELFF.

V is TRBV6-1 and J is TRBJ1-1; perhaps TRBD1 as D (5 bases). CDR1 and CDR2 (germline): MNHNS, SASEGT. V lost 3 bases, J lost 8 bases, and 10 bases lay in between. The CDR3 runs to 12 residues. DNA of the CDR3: TGTGCCAGCAGTGAGCCAGGGCAGGAAGCTTTCTTT. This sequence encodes CASSEPGQEAFF.

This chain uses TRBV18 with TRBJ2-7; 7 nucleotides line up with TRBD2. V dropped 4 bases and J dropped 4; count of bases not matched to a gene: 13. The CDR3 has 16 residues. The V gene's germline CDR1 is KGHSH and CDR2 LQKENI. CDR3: CASSQLRGDGVYEQYF. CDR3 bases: TGTGCCAGCTCACAGCTCCGGGGGGATGGTGTTTACGAGCAGTACTTC.

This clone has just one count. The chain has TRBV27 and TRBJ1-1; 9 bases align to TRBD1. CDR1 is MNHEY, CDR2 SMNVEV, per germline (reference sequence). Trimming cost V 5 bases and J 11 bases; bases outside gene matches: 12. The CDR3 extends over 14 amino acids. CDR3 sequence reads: CASSDRGALLGAFF. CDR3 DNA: TGTGCCAGCAGTGACAGGGGGGCTCTTTTGGGGGCTTTCTTT.

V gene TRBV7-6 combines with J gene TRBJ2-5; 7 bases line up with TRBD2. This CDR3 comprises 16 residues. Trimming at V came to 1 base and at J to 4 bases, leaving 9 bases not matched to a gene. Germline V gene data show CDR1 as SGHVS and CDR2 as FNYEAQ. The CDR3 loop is CASSLVGGGIGETQYF. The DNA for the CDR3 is TGTGCCAGCAGCTTAGTCGGCGGGGGTATTGGAGAGACCCAGTACTTC.

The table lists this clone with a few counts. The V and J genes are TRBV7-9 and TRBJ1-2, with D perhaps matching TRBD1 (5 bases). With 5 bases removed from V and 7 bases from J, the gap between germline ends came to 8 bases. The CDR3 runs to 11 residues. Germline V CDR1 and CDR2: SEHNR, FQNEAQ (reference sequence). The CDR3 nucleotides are TGTGCCAGCAGCCGGGGGGGTGGCTACACCTTC. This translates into CASSRGGGYTF.

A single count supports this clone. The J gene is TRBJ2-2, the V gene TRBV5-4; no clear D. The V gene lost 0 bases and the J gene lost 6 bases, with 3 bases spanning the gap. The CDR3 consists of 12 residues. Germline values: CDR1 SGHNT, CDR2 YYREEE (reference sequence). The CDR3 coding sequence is TGTGCCAGCAGCTTGGCCGCCGGGGAGCTGTTTTTT. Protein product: CASSLAAGELFF.